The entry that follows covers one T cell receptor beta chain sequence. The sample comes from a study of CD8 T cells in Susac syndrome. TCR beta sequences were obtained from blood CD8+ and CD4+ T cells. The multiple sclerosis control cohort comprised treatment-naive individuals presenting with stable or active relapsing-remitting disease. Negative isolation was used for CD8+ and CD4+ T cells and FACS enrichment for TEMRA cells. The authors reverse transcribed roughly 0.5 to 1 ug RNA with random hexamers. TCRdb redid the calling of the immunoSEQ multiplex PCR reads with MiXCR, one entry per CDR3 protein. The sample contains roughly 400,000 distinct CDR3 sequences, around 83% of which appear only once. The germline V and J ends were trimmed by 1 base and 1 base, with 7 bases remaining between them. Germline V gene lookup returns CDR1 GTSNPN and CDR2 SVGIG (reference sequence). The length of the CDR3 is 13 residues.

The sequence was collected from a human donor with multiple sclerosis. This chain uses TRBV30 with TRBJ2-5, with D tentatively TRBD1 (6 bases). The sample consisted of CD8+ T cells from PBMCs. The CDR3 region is CAWSEDSQETQYF. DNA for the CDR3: TGTGCCTGGAGTGAGGACAGCCAAGAGACCCAGTACTTC.